This TCR beta chain stems from a study of follicular helper T cells after annual influenza vaccination. Method: immunoSEQ multiplex PCR; TCRdb's copy keeps in-frame clones and lacks some. The sample lists roughly 10,000 clones, 70% to 85% seen once, with over 0.7% in the top ten. CDR3 length equals 15 residues. With 4 bases clipped from V and 7 bases from J, the junction kept 7 bases outside the gene matches. CDR1 and CDR2 (germline): SGHRS, YFSETQ. This sample's time point: 2014-2015 season, pre-vaccination. Sequencing was performed on CXCR5- memory CD4+ T cells sorted from blood, taken on the day of influenza vaccination. The clonotype comes from an adult who received the influenza vaccine. The chain couples TRBV5-1 to TRBJ2-2; 10 bases fit TRBD1. The CDR3 DNA follows: TGCGCCAGCAGCACGACAGGGGGCCAGAGCGGGGAGCTGTTTTTT. It is translated as CASSTTGGQSGELFF. Full variable domain (remainder filled in from reference TRBV5-1 and TRBJ2-2): KAGVTQTPRYLIKTRGQQVTLSCSPISGHRSVSWYQQTPGQGLQFLFEYFSETQRNKGNFPGRFSGRQFSNSRSEMNVSTLELGDSALYLCASSTTGGQSGELFFGEGSRLTVL.